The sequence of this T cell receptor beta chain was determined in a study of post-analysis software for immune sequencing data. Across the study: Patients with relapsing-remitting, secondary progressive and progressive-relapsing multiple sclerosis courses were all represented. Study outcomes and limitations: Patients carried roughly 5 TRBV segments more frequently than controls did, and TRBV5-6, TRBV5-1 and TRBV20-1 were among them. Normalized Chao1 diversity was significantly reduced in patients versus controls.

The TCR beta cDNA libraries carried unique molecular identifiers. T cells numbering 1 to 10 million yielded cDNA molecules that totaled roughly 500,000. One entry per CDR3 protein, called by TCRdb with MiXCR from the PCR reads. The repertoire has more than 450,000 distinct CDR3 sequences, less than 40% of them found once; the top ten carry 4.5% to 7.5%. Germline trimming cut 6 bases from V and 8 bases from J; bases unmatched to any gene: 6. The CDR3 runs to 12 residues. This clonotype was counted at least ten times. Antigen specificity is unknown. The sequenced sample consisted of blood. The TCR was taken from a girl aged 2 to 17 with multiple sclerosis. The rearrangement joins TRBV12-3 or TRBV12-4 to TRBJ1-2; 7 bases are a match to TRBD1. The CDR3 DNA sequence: TGTGCCAGCAGCCTGGACAGGAGAGGCTACACCTTC. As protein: CASSLDRRGYTF.